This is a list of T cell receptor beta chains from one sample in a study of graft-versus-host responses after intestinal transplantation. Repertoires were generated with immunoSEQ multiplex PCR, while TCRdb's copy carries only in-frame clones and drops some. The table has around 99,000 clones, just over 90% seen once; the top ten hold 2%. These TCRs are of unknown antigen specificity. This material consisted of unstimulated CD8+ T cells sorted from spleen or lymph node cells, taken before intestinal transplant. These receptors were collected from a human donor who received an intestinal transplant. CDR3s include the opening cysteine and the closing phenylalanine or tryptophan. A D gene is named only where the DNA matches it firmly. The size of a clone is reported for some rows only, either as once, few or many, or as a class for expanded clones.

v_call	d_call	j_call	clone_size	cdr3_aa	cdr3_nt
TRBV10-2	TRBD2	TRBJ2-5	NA	CASSDSGLSGGNQETQYF	TGCGCCAGCAGTGACAGTGGGCTCAGCGGGGGGAACCAAGAGACCCAGTACTTC
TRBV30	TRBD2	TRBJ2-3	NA	CAWSSGVADTQYF	TGTGCCTGGAGTAGCGGGGTCGCAGATACGCAGTATTTT
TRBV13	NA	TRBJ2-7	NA	CASSTTGTYEQYF	TGTGCCAGCAGCACTACAGGGACCTACGAGCAGTACTTC
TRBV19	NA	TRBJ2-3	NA	CASSIDPNPAAFSTDTQYF	TGTGCCAGTAGTATAGATCCAAATCCAGCGGCCTTTAGCACAGATACGCAGTATTTT
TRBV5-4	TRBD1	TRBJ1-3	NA	CASSSNPGGSGNTIYF	TGTGCCAGCAGCTCCAATCCAGGGGGCTCTGGAAACACCATATATTTT
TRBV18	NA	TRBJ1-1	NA	CASSPETGNTEAFF	TGTGCCAGCTCACCAGAGACAGGGAACACTGAAGCTTTCTTT
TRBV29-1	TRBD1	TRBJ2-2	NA	CSVEVGQGLTGELFF	TGCAGCGTTGAAGTGGGACAGGGGCTCACCGGGGAGCTGTTTTTT
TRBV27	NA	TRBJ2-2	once	CASSSHSTGELFF	TGTGCCAGCAGTTCCCACTCCACCGGGGAGCTGTTTTTT
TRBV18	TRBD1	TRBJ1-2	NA	CASSDRSWGQFYGYTF	TGTGCCAGCTCAGATAGGTCTTGGGGACAGTTCTATGGCTACACCTTC
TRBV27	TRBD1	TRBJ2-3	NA	CASSLSTGQHTDTQYF	TGTGCCAGCAGTTTATCGACGGGACAGCACACAGATACGCAGTATTTT
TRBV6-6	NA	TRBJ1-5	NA	CASSYSEAQPQHF	TGTGCCAGCAGTTACTCGGAGGCTCAGCCCCAGCATTTT
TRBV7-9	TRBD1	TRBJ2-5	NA	CASSFRGPETQYF	TGTGCCAGCAGCTTCAGGGGGCCGGAGACCCAGTACTTC
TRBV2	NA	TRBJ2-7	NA	CASSVRGGYEQYF	TGTGCCAGCAGTGTGAGGGGAGGCTACGAGCAGTACTTC
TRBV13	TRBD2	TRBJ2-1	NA	CASSQVAGAYNEQFF	TGTGCCAGCAGCCAGGTAGCGGGGGCCTACAATGAGCAGTTCTTC
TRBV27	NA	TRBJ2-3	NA	CASSSQGTDTQYF	TGTGCCAGCAGTTCCCAGGGGACAGATACGCAGTATTTT
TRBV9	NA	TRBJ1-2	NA	CASSVAGNNGYTF	TGTGCCAGCAGCGTAGCAGGGAATAATGGCTACACCTTC
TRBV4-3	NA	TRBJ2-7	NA	CASSQTGGAYEQYF	TGCGCCAGCAGCCAAACAGGGGGGGCCTACGAGCAGTACTTC
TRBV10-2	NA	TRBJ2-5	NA	CASSDPQETQYF	TGCGCCAGCAGTGACCCCCAGGAGACCCAGTACTTC
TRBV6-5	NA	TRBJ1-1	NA	CASSSSQGNTEAFF	TGTGCCAGCAGTTCCTCACAGGGGAACACTGAAGCTTTCTTT
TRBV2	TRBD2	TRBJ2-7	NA	CASSDGLASRDYEQYF	TGTGCCAGCAGTGACGGACTAGCGAGTCGGGACTACGAGCAGTACTTC
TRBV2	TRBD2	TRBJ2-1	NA	CASRGTSGPFF	TGTGCCAGCAGAGGGACTAGCGGCCCGTTCTTC
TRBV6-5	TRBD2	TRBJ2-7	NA	CASSFAASGSYEQYF	TGTGCCAGCAGTTTCGCGGCTAGCGGTAGCTACGAGCAGTACTTC
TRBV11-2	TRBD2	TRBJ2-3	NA	CASSVASGGFTDTQYF	TGTGCCAGCAGCGTCGCTAGCGGGGGGTTCACAGATACGCAGTATTTT
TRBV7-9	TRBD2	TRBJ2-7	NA	CASSLQLAGGSSYEQYF	TGTGCCAGCAGCTTACAACTAGCGGGCGGCAGCTCCTACGAGCAGTACTTC
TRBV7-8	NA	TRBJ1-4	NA	CASSPLADATNEKLFF	TGTGCCAGCAGTCCCTTGGCAGATGCAACTAATGAAAAACTGTTTTTT
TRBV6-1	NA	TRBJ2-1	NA	CASSEAEHNEQFF	TGTGCCAGCAGTGAAGCCGAGCACAATGAGCAGTTCTTC
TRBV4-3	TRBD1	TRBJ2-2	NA	CASSQDSPGQGNTGELFF	TGCGCCAGCAGCCAAGACTCCCCGGGACAGGGTAACACCGGGGAGCTGTTTTTT
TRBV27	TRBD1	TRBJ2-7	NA	CASSLRKQGDEQYF	TGTGCCAGCAGTTTACGGAAACAGGGGGACGAGCAGTACTTC
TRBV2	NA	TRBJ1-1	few	CARGYQGNTEAFF	TGTGCCAGGGGATACCAGGGGAACACTGAAGCTTTCTTT
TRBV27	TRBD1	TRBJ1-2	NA	CASSFSGQDYGYTF	TGTGCCAGCAGTTTCTCCGGACAGGACTATGGCTACACCTTC
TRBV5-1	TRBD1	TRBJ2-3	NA	CASSLDMTGGSTDTQYF	TGCGCCAGCAGCCTAGATATGACAGGGGGGAGCACAGATACGCAGTATTTT
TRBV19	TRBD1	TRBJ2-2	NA	CASSTGGRTGELFF	TGTGCCAGTAGTACAGGGGGCCGGACCGGGGAGCTGTTTTTT
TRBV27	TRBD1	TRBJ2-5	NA	CASRKSPGQGRETQYF	TGTGCCAGCAGGAAATCACCGGGACAGGGGCGAGAGACCCAGTACTTC
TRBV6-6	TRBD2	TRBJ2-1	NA	CASSYGASGGDEQFF	TGTGCCAGCAGTTACGGGGCTAGCGGGGGTGATGAGCAGTTCTTC